This is a list of T cell receptor beta chains from one sample in a study of T cells in localized non-small cell lung cancer. Here immunoSEQ multiplex PCR was the method, and the copy in TCRdb shows in-frame clones only, minus some. Altogether about 40,000 clones are present, under 90% being singletons, with the ten largest covering roughly 6.6%. Sequencing was performed on peripheral blood mononuclear cells, taken before any cancer treatment. The receptors shown here come from an older male donor with stage II lung adenocarcinoma. Both conserved end residues are part of each CDR3. The D gene is left open where the match is weak. Clone size is given for some rows only: seen once, a few or many times, or a class if the clone is expanded.

D gene,J gene,clone size,V gene,CDR3 DNA,CDR3 protein
-,TRBJ1-5,-,TRBV27,TGTGCCAGCAGTTTATCGATGGGGAGCAATCAGCCCCAGCATTTT,CASSLSMGSNQPQHF
TRBD2,TRBJ2-7,-,TRBV2,TGTGCCAGCAGGCGGGGGGCGACTAGCGGGACCTCCTACGAGCAGTACTTC,CASRRGATSGTSYEQYF
TRBD1,TRBJ1-2,-,TRBV7-2,TGTGCCAGCAACTTTCGGGACAGATACTATGGCTACACCTTC,CASNFRDRYYGYTF
-,TRBJ2-7,few,TRBV5-5,TGTGCCAGCAGCTTGGAGGCTAGTGCAATAGAGCAGTACTTC,CASSLEASAIEQYF
-,TRBJ2-1,once,TRBV4-1,TGCGCCAGCAGCCTAAGGAGAGGGGAGCGTAAGATGTCCTACAATGAGCAGTTCTTC,CASSLRRGERKMSYNEQFF
TRBD1,TRBJ1-2,-,TRBV30,TGTGCCTGGACCGCGAGGGGACAGGGGGCGCCCGGCTACACCTTC,CAWTARGQGAPGYTF
-,TRBJ1-1,-,TRBV19,TGTGCCAGTAGCCCGGCAGGGACCAACACTGAAGCTTTCTTT,CASSPAGTNTEAFF
-,TRBJ1-1,-,TRBV28,TGTGCCAGCAAGAATGGGGGTGTGGACACTGAAGCTTTCTTT,CASKNGGVDTEAFF
-,TRBJ1-5,-,TRBV7-9,TGTGCCAGCAAGATCGGGGGCGGTGGCAATCAGCCCCAGCATTTT,CASKIGGGGNQPQHF
-,TRBJ1-5,-,TRBV19,TGTGCCAGTAGTATCGGGAGGGGAAATCAGCCCCAGCATTTT,CASSIGRGNQPQHF